Below, one T cell receptor (beta chain) is given with its context. This record comes from a study of T-cell reconstitution after alpha-beta-depleted transplantation in children. This CDR3 has 19 amino acids. Deletions cut 4 bases from V and 1 base from J, with 26 bases between. Germline lookup yields CDR1 SGHVS and CDR2 FQNEAQ. TCRbeta library preparation incorporated unique molecular identifiers. MiXCR was run by TCRdb on the PCR reads, yielding one entry per CDR3 protein. In the table there are 450,000 to 600,000 distinct CDR3 sequences, approximately 32% of which are singletons. The receptor comes from a human donor who donated a stem cell graft to a child with aplastic anemia. Sequencing used PBMCs from the stem cell graft donor, obtained from the stem cell graft. The chain uses TRBV7-8 and TRBJ2-7; D is perhaps TRBD2 (5 bases). The CDR3, as DNA: TGTGCCAGCAGCTCCTTTAATCTATTTGGCCGGGGTAGTTCCTACGAGCAGTACGTC. It specifies CASSSFNLFGRGSSYEQYV.